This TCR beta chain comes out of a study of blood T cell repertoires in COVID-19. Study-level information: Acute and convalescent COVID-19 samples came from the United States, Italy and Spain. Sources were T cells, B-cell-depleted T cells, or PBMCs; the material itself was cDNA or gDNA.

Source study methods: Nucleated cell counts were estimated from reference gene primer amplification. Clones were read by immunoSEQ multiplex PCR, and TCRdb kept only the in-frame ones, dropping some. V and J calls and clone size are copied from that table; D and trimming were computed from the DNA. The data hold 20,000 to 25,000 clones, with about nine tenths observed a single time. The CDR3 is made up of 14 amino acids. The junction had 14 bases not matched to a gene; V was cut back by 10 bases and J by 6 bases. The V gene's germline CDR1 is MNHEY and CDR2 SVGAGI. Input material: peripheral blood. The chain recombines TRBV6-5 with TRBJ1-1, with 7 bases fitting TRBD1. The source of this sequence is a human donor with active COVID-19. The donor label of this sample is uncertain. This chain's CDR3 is CATTSGTAMAEAFF. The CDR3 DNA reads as TGTGCCACTACTTCCGGGACAGCGATGGCTGAAGCTTTCTTT.